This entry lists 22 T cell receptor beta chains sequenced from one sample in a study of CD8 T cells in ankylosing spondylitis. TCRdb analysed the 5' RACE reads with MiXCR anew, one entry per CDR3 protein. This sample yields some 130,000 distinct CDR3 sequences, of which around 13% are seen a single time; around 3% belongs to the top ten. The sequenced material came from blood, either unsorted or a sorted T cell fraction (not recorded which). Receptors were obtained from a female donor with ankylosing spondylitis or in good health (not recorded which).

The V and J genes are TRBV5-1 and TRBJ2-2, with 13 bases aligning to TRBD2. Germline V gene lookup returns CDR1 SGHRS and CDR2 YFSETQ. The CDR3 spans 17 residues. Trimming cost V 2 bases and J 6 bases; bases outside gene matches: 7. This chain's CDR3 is CASSFGRTSGGPGELFF. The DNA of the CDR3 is TGCGCCAGCAGCTTCGGACGGACTAGCGGGGGACCCGGGGAGCTGTTTTTT.

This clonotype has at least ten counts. The CDR3 sequence is CASSEEGQEETQYF. As DNA, the CDR3 is TGCGCCAGCAGTGAGGAGGGGCAGGAAGAGACCCAGTACTTC. The genes are TRBV10-2 and TRBJ2-5; D tentatively fits TRBD1 or TRBD2 (5 bases each). CDR1 and CDR2 (germline): WSHSY, SAAADI. The V gene lost 2 bases and the J gene lost 3 bases, with 10 bases spanning the gap. The CDR3 has 14 amino acids.

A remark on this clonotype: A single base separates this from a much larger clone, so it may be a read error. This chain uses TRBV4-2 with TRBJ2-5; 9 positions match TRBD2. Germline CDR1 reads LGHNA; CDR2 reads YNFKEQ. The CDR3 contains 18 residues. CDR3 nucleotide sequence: TGTGCCAGCAGCAAAGAACATGGACTAGCGCTGCGCGAAGAGACCCAGTACTTC. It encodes CASSKEHGLALREETQYF.

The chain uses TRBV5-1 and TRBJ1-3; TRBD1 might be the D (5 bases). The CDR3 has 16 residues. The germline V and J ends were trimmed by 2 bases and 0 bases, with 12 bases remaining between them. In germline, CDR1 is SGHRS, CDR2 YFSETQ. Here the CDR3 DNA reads TGCGCCAGCAGCTTAAATAGGGGAAGCTCTGGAAACACCATATATTTT. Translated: CASSLNRGSSGNTIYF.

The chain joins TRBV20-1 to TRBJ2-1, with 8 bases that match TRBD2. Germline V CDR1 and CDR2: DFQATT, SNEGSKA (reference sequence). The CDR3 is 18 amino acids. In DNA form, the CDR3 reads TGCAGGGCCCAGGCGGGGGGCCTCTTCTTTTCGGATAACAATGAGCAGTTCTTC. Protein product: CRAQAGGLFFSDNNEQFF.

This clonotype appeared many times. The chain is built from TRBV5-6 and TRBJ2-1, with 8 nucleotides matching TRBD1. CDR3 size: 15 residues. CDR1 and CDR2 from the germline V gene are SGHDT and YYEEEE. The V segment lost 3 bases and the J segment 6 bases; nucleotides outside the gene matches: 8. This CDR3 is CASSSGQGWGNEQFF. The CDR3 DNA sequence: TGTGCCAGCAGCTCTGGACAGGGTTGGGGCAATGAGCAGTTCTTC.

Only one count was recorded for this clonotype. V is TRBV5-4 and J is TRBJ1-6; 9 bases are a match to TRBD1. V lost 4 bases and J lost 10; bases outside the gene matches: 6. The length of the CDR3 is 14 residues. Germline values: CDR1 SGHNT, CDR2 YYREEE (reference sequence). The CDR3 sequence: CASSRGQGQSPLHF. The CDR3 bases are TGTGCCAGCAGCCGGGGACAGGGACAGTCACCCCTCCACTTT.

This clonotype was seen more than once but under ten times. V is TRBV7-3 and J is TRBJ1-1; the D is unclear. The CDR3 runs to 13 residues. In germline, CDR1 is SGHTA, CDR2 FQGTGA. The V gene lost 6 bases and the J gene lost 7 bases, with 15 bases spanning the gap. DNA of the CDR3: TGTGCCAGCAGGTCCCTCGAGGGTAGTGAAGCTTTCTTT. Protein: CASRSLEGSEAFF.

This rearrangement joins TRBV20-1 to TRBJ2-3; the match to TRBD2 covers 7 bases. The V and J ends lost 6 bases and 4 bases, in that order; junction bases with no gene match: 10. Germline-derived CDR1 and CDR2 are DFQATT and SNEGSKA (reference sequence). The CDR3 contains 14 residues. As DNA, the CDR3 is TGCAGTGCCCAACTGGCTAGCGGAGCAGATACGCAGTATTTT. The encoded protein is CSAQLASGADTQYF.

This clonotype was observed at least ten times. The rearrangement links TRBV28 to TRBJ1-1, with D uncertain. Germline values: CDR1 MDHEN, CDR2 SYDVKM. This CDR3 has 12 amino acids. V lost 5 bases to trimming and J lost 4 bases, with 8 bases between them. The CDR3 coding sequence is TGTGCCAGCAGTGCGGGCCTCACTGAAGCTTTCTTT. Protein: CASSAGLTEAFF.

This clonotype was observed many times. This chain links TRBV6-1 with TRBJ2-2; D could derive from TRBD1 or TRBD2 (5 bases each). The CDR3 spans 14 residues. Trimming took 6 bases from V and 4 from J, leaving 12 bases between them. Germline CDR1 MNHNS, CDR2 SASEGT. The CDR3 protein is CASRPGTVTGELFF. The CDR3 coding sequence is TGTGCCAGCAGGCCCGGGACCGTCACCGGGGAGCTGTTTTTT.

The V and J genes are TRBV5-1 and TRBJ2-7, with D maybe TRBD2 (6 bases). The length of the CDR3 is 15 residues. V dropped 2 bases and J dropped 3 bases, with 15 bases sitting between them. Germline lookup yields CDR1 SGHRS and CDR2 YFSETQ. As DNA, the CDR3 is TGCGCCAGCAGCTTAGTAGCGGTGGATGGCTACGAGCAGTACTTC. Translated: CASSLVAVDGYEQYF.

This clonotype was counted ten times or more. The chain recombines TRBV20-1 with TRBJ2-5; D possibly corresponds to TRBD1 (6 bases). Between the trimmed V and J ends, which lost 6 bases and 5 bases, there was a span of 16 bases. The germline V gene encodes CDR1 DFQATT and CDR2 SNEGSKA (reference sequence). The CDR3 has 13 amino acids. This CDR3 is CSARSTGLETQYF. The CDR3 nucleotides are TGCAGTGCCAGATCTACAGGGTTGGAGACCCAGTACTTC.

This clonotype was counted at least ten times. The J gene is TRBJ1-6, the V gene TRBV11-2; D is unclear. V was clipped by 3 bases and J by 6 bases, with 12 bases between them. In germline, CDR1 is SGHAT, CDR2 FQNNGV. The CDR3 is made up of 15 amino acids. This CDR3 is CASSFSPTANSPLHF. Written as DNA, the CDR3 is TGTGCCAGCAGCTTTAGTCCTACAGCTAATTCACCCCTCCACTTT. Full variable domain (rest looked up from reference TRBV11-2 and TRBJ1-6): EAGVAQSPRYKIIEKRQSVAFWCNPISGHATLYWYQQILGQGPKLLIQFQNNGVVDDSQLPKDRFSAERLKGVDSTLKIQPAKLEDSAVYLCASSFSPTANSPLHFGNGTRLTVT.

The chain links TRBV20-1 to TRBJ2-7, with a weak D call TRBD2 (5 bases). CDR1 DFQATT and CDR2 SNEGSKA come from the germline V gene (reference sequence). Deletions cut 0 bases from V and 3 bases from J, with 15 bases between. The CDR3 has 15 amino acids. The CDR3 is CSARDQSGSFYEQYF. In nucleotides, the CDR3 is TGCAGTGCTAGAGATCAAAGCGGAAGTTTCTACGAGCAGTACTTC.

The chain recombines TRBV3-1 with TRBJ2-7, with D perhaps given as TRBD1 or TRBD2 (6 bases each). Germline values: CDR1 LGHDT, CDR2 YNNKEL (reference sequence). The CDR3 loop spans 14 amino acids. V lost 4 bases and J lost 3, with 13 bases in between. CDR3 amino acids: CASSLGGGVYEQYF. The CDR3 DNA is TGTGCCAGCAGCCTCGGGGGCGGGGTCTACGAGCAGTACTTC.

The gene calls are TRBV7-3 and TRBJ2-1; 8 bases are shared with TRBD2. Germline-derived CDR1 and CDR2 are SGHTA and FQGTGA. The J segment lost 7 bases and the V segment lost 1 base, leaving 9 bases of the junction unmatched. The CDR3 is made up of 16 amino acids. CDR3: CASSLRLMGLENEQFF. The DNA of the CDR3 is TGTGCCAGCAGCTTAAGGCTAATGGGACTAGAGAATGAGCAGTTCTTC.

CDR3 sequence reads: CASSILQSSVEQFF. The CDR3 nucleotides read TGTGCCAGTAGTATTTTACAGTCGTCCGTAGAGCAGTTCTTC. The chain couples TRBV19 to TRBJ2-1; no clear D. Looked up from germline, CDR1 is LNHDA and CDR2 is SQIVND (reference sequence). This CDR3 has 14 amino acids. V lost 3 bases to trimming and J lost 10 bases, with 16 bases between them.

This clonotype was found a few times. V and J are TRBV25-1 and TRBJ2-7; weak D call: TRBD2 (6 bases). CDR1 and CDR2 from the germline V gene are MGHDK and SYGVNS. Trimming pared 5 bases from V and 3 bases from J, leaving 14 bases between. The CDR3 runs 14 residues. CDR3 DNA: TGTGCCAGCAGTACTAGCTCAGAAGTCTACGAGCAGTACTTC. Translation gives CASSTSSEVYEQYF.

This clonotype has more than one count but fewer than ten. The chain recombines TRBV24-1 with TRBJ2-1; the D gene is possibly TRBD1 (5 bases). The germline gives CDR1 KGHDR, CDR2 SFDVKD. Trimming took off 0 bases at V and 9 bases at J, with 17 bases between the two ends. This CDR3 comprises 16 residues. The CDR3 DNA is TGTGCCACCAGTGATTTGAGGCAGGGTGGTCATGTTGAGCAGTTCTTC. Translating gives CATSDLRQGGHVEQFF.

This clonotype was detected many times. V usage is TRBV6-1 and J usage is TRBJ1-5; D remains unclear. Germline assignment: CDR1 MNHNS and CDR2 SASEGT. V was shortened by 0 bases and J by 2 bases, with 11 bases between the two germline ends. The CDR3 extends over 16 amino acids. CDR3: CASSEAGGLGNQPQHF. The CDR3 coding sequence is TGTGCCAGCAGTGAAGCCGGTGGTTTGGGCAATCAGCCCCAGCATTTT.

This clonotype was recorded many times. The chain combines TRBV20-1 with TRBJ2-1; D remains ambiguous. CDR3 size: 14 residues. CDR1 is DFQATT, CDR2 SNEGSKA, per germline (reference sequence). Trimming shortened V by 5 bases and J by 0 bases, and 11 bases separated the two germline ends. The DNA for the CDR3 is TGCAGTGCTCGTGGACCGAGCTCCTACAATGAGCAGTTCTTC. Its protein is CSARGPSSYNEQFF.